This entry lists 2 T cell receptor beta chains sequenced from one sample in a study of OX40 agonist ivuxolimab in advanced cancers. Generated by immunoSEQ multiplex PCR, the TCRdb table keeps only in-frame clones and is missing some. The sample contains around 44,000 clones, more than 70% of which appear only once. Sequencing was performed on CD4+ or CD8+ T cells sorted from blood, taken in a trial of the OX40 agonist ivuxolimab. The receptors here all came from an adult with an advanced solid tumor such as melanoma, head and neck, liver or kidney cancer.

This CDR3 is CASSSHSGRDYGYTF. CDR3 DNA: TGTGCCAGCAGCTCGCATTCAGGGAGGGACTATGGCTACACCTTC. The genes are TRBV7-9 and TRBJ1-2; a possible D gene is TRBD1 (5 bases). With 4 bases removed from V and 3 bases from J, the gap between germline ends came to 15 bases. This CDR3 region has 15 residues. Germline CDR1 and CDR2: SEHNR and FQNEAQ (reference sequence).

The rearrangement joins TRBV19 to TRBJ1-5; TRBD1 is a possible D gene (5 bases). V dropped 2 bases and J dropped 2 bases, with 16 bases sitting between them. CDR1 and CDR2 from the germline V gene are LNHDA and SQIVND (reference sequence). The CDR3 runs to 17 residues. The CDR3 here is CASSIKAGWVRNQPQHF. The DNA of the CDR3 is TGTGCCAGTAGTATAAAGGCAGGGTGGGTCCGCAATCAGCCCCAGCATTTT.